This TCR beta chain was captured by sequencing in a study of T cells in Graves' hyperthyroidism and ophthalmopathy. On the study more broadly: Blood was drawn when the patient was first diagnosed and still untreated. Study-level points and caveats: Most clonotypes expanded in the thyroid (above 0.001) were also present in blood. Model output signaled ophthalmopathy a median roughly 6 months ahead of onset.

CDR3 length equals 15 residues. Looked up from germline, CDR1 is SEHNR and CDR2 is FQNEAQ (reference sequence). V dropped 7 bases and J dropped 0; count of bases not matched to a gene: 6. RNA transcripts provided the source from which TCR beta CDR3 regions were amplified. The TCR CDR3 first-round RT-PCR relied on the HTBI primer set. Via MiXCR, TCRdb re-called the multiplex PCR reads, giving one row per CDR3 protein. The data contain about 640,000 distinct CDR3 sequences, around 21% of them seen just once; the ten biggest clones take up 34%. This clonotype was seen more than once but under ten times. The target antigen is unknown.

The chain uses TRBV7-9 and TRBJ2-7; 10 bases are a match to TRBD1. The clonotype was recovered from a man aged 30 to 39 with Graves' ophthalmopathy. Sequencing used blood. CDR3 sequence reads: CASTVGQGTSYEQYF. As DNA, the CDR3 is TGTGCCAGCACCGTGGGACAGGGGACCTCCTACGAGCAGTACTTC.